This passage covers 9 T cell receptor beta chains from one sample sequenced in a study of shared clonotypes between healthy human individuals (dated by TCRdb to about 2020). Receptors were amplified or captured by the immunoSEQ multiplex PCR assay. TCRdb re-hosts the immuneACCESS table, in-frame sequences only. Its copies lack some clones; in the studies checked, an unresolved V gene accounts for under half of them, and the cause for the rest is not known. This sample lists 650,000 to 800,000 clones; around 70% were detected once. Of the sample, approximately 1.8% is held by the ten largest clones. Material for sequencing was memory CD4+ T cells sorted from blood. The label giving this sample's cell subset or site can be read as: CD45RA-negative fraction. The source of these receptors is a young woman in good health.

V gene TRBV5-4 combines with J gene TRBJ2-7; 13 nucleotides match TRBD2. The CDR3 has 17 residues. V lost 4 bases and J lost 0; bases outside the gene matches: 7. The germline V gene has CDR1 SGHNT and CDR2 YYREEE (reference sequence). As DNA, the CDR3 is TGTGCCAGCAGCCGGGGGACTAGCGGGGCTAGCTCCTACGAGCAGTACTTC. Its protein is CASSRGTSGASSYEQYF.

This chain uses TRBV5-1 with TRBJ2-1; TRBD1 agrees at 10 bases. V shed 0 bases and J 0 bases; nucleotides not matched to a gene: 6. Germline CDR1 SGHRS, CDR2 YFSETQ. CDR3 length equals 18 residues. DNA of the CDR3: TGCGCCAGCAGCTTGGAGATTGGGACAGGGGACTCCTACAATGAGCAGTTCTTC. Its translation is CASSLEIGTGDSYNEQFF. Complete variable domain (other parts from reference TRBV5-1 and TRBJ2-1): KAGVTQTPRYLIKTRGQQVTLSCSPISGHRSVSWYQQTPGQGLQFLFEYFSETQRNKGNFPGRFSGRQFSNSRSEMNVSTLELGDSALYLCASSLEIGTGDSYNEQFFGPGTRLTVL.

This clone was counted only a few times. The genes are TRBV29-1 and TRBJ1-1, with 7 bases matching TRBD1. Per the germline V gene, CDR1 is SQVTM and CDR2 is ANQGSEA. This CDR3 has 14 residues. The junction had 8 bases not matched to a gene; V was cut back by 6 bases and J by 1 base. DNA of the CDR3: TGCAGCGTGTCGAGGGACAGTCAGAACACTGAAGCTTTCTTT. It translates to CSVSRDSQNTEAFF.

The rearrangement uses TRBV4-1 and TRBJ1-2; D call uncertain. Germline assignment: CDR1 MGHRA and CDR2 YSYEKL. Deletions cut 0 bases from V and 0 bases from J, with 17 bases between. This CDR3 region has 18 residues. The CDR3, as DNA: TGCGCCAGCAGCCAAGAAGGAATACTGCGCAGAACTAACTATGGCTACACCTTC. It specifies CASSQEGILRRTNYGYTF.

CDR3 sequence (DNA): TGTGCCAGCAGCCCAGGAGCTCGTAGGTACAATGAGCAGTTCTTC. It is translated as CASSPGARRYNEQFF. J is TRBJ2-1 and V is TRBV7-9; D is unresolved. Trimming took off 5 bases at V and 4 bases at J, with 15 bases between the two ends. The CDR3 is 15 amino acids. Per the germline V gene, CDR1 is SEHNR and CDR2 is FQNEAQ (reference sequence).

J is TRBJ1-1 and V is TRBV5-8, with D unresolved. The V gene lost 0 bases and the J gene lost 4 bases, with 16 bases spanning the gap. This CDR3 has 16 amino acids. Germline assignment: CDR1 SGHTS and CDR2 YDEGEE. The CDR3 protein is CASSLGNGLDGTEAFF. As DNA, the CDR3 is TGTGCCAGCAGCTTGGGAAACGGTTTAGATGGCACTGAAGCTTTCTTT.

The CDR3 DNA follows: TGTGCCTGGAGATCTGGGGACAGACAAGAGACCCAGTACTTC. Encoded protein: CAWRSGDRQETQYF. The chain carries TRBV30 and TRBJ2-5, with 7 bases matching TRBD1. The ends lost 3 bases at V and 2 bases at J; junction bases unmatched: 6. The CDR3 has 14 amino acids. Germline V CDR1 and CDR2: GTSNPN, SVGIG (reference sequence).

The gene calls are TRBV5-8 and TRBJ1-5, with TRBD1 matching over 9 bases. Per germline, CDR1 SGHTS and CDR2 YDEGEE. V was pared by 4 bases and J by 5 bases, with 4 bases of the junction left unmatched. The length of the CDR3 is 14 residues. As DNA, the CDR3 is TGTGCCAGCAGCCTAAGGGACAGGGATCAGCCCCAGCATTTT. It is translated as CASSLRDRDQPQHF.

The V call is TRBV4-2, the J call TRBJ2-5; D is unclear. Germline V lookup: CDR1 LGHNA, CDR2 YNFKEQ. The CDR3 totals 16 residues. V lost 2 bases and J lost 2, with 15 bases in between. CDR3 DNA: TGTGCCAGCAGCCAACAACCGGGCGGAGTACAAGAGACCCAGTACTTC. Amino acids: CASSQQPGGVQETQYF.